This T cell receptor beta chain derives from a study of blood T cell repertoires in COVID-19. The CDR3 has 16 amino acids. The germline CDR1 and CDR2 sequences are LGHNA and YSLEER. V lost 1 base to trimming and J lost 7 bases, with 19 bases between them. Assay: immunoSEQ multiplex PCR; the TCRdb copy retains only in-frame clones and omits some. The sample has roughly 42,000 clones, around 82% seen once; the top ten hold 12%. Source material: peripheral blood. The receptor comes from a human donor in a cohort sampled during active COVID-19. V gene TRBV4-3 combines with J gene TRBJ1-2, with D perhaps TRBD1 (6 bases). The chain's CDR3 is CASSQVYSGTLSGYTF. The CDR3 region has the DNA TGCGCCAGCAGCCAAGTTTATTCCGGGACATTGAGTGGCTACACCTTC.